Presented here are 29 T cell receptor beta chains from one specimen sequenced in a study of monozygotic twins with inflammatory bowel disease. TCRdb processed the 5' RACE reads again and assigns one entry to each CDR3 protein, with no DNA. The sample totals about 300,000 distinct CDR3 sequences. Sequences were obtained from blood. Receptor source: a human donor with ulcerative colitis or Crohn's disease, or a healthy co-twin of an affected twin (not recorded which).

The chain combines TRBV5-4 with TRBJ2-2; the TRBD1 assignment by TCRdb is unverifiable without DNA. Germline values: CDR1 SGHNT, CDR2 YYREEE (reference sequence). CDR3 size: 15 residues. The CDR3: CASSFQGLNTGELFF.

V usage is TRBV5-1 and J usage is TRBJ1-1; with no DNA, the TCRdb D assignment of TRBD1 cannot be verified. The germline CDR1 and CDR2 sequences are SGHRS and YFSETQ. The CDR3 extends over 14 amino acids. CDR3 sequence: CASVAGAMNTEAFF.

The gene calls are TRBV5-1 and TRBJ2-5. The CDR3 is 15 residues long. Germline lookup yields CDR1 SGHRS and CDR2 YFSETQ. CDR3 in amino acids: CASSLSAGSQETQYF.

The rearrangement joins TRBV5-1 to TRBJ1-3. CDR1 and CDR2 (germline): SGHRS, YFSETQ. CDR3 size: 15 residues. CDR3 sequence: CASSVETSSGNTIYF.

The rearrangement uses TRBV18 and TRBJ2-7; as DNA is missing, the TRBD1 call by TCRdb cannot be tested. The length of the CDR3 is 16 residues. Germline CDR1 and CDR2: KGHSH and LQKENI. The CDR3 loop reads CASSPNPDLWKGEQYF.

This chain joins TRBV12-3 or TRBV12-4 and TRBJ2-4; the TRBD1 assignment by TCRdb is unverifiable without DNA. This CDR3 spans 15 amino acids. CDR3: CASSPGEGAKNIQYF.

The rearrangement links TRBV28 to TRBJ2-5; the TCRdb D gene call, TRBD1, has no DNA to confirm it. The CDR3 spans 17 residues. Germline assignment: CDR1 MDHEN and CDR2 SYDVKM. CDR3: CASSLLGAGENQETQYF. Complete variable domain (other parts from reference TRBV28 and TRBJ2-5): DVKVTQSSRYLVKRTGEKVFLECVQDMDHENMFWYRQDPGLGLRLIYFSYDVKMKEKGDIPEGYSVSREKKERFSLILESASTNQTSMYLCASSLLGAGENQETQYFGPGTRLLVL.

CDR3: CASSESRGDQPQHF. This chain links TRBV10-2 with TRBJ1-5; the TRBD1 assignment by TCRdb is unverifiable without DNA. The length of the CDR3 is 14 residues. The germline V gene encodes CDR1 WSHSY and CDR2 SAAADI.

The rearrangement links TRBV6-5 to TRBJ2-7. Germline assignment: CDR1 MNHEY and CDR2 SVGAGI. The CDR3 extends over 12 amino acids. CDR3 sequence reads: CASTGTTYEQYF.

The chain uses TRBV20-1 and TRBJ2-2; TCRdb outputs TRBD1, but without DNA this stays unchecked. The CDR3 has 15 residues. CDR1 DFQATT and CDR2 SNEGSKA come from the germline V gene (reference sequence). The CDR3 protein is CSARGANRGTGELFF.

This rearrangement joins TRBV5-6 to TRBJ1-5. Germline loops: CDR1 SGHDT, CDR2 YYEEEE. The CDR3 runs 15 residues. CDR3 sequence reads: CASSLLLTSNQPQHF.

The rearrangement links TRBV6-2 or TRBV6-3 to TRBJ2-7. The germline V gene encodes CDR1 MNHEY and CDR2 SVGEGT. This CDR3 comprises 12 residues. The CDR3 sequence: CATQFGDSEQYF.

The V and J genes are TRBV18 and TRBJ2-7; the TRBD2 assignment by TCRdb is unverifiable without DNA. The CDR3 extends over 15 amino acids. From germline, CDR1 is KGHSH and CDR2 LQKENI. The CDR3: CASSPYGTPASEQYF.

The V call is TRBV7-9, the J call TRBJ2-3. This CDR3 is 15 amino acids long. From germline, CDR1 is SEHNR and CDR2 FQNEAQ (reference sequence). CDR3 protein: CASSFRPVGTDTQYF.

The rearrangement uses TRBV7-2 and TRBJ2-7; TCRdb calls TRBD2, which cannot be checked without DNA. Per germline, CDR1 SGHTA and CDR2 FQGNSA. This CDR3 is built from 16 residues. Here the CDR3 reads CASSSMTWGDSYEQYF.

The chain recombines TRBV4-2 with TRBJ2-1; TCRdb indicates TRBD1, and absent DNA this call remains unverified. The CDR3 is 12 residues long. From germline, CDR1 is LGHNA and CDR2 YNFKEQ. This CDR3 is CASSQETGSLFF.

The chain joins TRBV7-2 to TRBJ2-1; absent DNA, TCRdb's TRBD1 call cannot be checked. This CDR3 has 15 amino acids. CDR1 is SGHTA, CDR2 FQGNSA, per germline. This CDR3 reads CASSKDGPPANEQFF.

The chain links TRBV20-1 to TRBJ2-5; TCRdb's D call, TRBD1, is unchecked because there is no DNA. CDR1 DFQATT and CDR2 SNEGSKA come from the germline V gene (reference sequence). This CDR3 comprises 15 residues. CDR3 region: CSAREGALRGETQYF.

The J gene is TRBJ1-2, the V gene TRBV7-9. From germline, CDR1 is SEHNR and CDR2 FQNEAQ (reference sequence). The CDR3 has 13 amino acids. The CDR3 loop is CASSLLGSDGYTF.

The chain uses TRBV7-2 and TRBJ2-7; TCRdb's D call of TRBD1 is untestable without DNA. This CDR3 comprises 17 residues. Looked up from germline, CDR1 is SGHTA and CDR2 is FQGNSA. The chain's CDR3 is CASSLVVQGPYSYEQYF.

The chain's CDR3 is CSAREGLAPNIQYF. This rearrangement joins TRBV20-1 to TRBJ2-4. From germline, CDR1 is DFQATT and CDR2 SNEGSKA (reference sequence). The CDR3 spans 14 residues.

This sequence joins TRBV29-1 and TRBJ2-3. CDR1 SQVTM and CDR2 ANQGSEA come from the germline V gene. This CDR3 spans 12 amino acids. CDR3 region: CSVLTGTDTQYF.

The CDR3 loop is CASSLVQGTYEQYF. V gene TRBV7-2 combines with J gene TRBJ2-7; TCRdb's D gene call, TRBD1, goes unchecked for lack of DNA. CDR1 is SGHTA, CDR2 FQGNSA, per germline. The CDR3 length is 14 residues.

The V and J genes are TRBV20-1 and TRBJ2-5; TCRdb lists TRBD2, though no DNA is available to test this call. The CDR3 totals 15 residues. CDR1 and CDR2 from the germline V gene are DFQATT and SNEGSKA (reference sequence). The chain's CDR3 is CSAQFLGGFLETQYF.

V and J are TRBV7-2 and TRBJ2-1; TCRdb names TRBD1, which stays unverified in the absence of DNA. Germline-derived CDR1 and CDR2 are SGHTA and FQGNSA. The CDR3 length is 12 residues. The CDR3 loop reads CASRTGSNEQFF. The full variable domain, with the rest looked up from reference TRBV7-2 and TRBJ2-1, is GAGVSQSPSNKVTEKGKDVELRCDPISGHTALYWYRQSLGQGLEFLIYFQGNSAPDKSGLPSDRFSAERTGGSVSTLTIQRTQQEDSAVYLCASRTGSNEQFFGPGTRLTVL.

The V call is TRBV6-1, the J call TRBJ2-7; the TRBD1 assignment by TCRdb is unverifiable without DNA. Germline V gives CDR1 MNHNS, CDR2 SASEGT. This CDR3 is 15 amino acids long. This CDR3 reads CASRRDRGTSYEQYF.

J is TRBJ2-7 and V is TRBV14; the TCRdb call, TRBD2, lacks DNA for checking. Germline V gives CDR1 SGHDN, CDR2 FVKESK. This CDR3 region has 12 residues. CDR3 protein: CASSRDYDEQYF.

The rearrangement links TRBV6-4 to TRBJ1-1; TCRdb outputs TRBD1, but without DNA this stays unchecked. The CDR3 totals 14 residues. The germline V gene encodes CDR1 MRHNA and CDR2 SNTAGT. CDR3 region: CASTTGLTNTEAFF.

The chain recombines TRBV21-1 with TRBJ1-1; TCRdb's D call of TRBD1 is untestable without DNA. TRBV21-1 corresponds to a pseudogene. The CDR3 loop spans 13 amino acids. The CDR3 reads CASSIRGRPEAFF.